This TCR beta chain is drawn from a study of cytomegalovirus exposure and HLA in healthy donors. The study, taken as a whole, reports: Altogether, more than 150 TCR beta chains were recorded as cytomegalovirus-associated. Per a prior analysis, the majority of TCR beta V segments were productive roughly 90% or roughly 30% of the time. Certain sequence variants were highly shared and formed a cluster, and this cluster was likely a sequencing artifact.

At collection, donors were nominally healthy, but unrecorded immune exposures were probable. The PCR contained 60 Vbeta and 13 Jbeta primers. Sequencing was performed with immunoSEQ multiplex PCR; in TCRdb, only in-frame clones are kept and a portion is missing. This sample contains 20,000 or so clones. Turning to this clone: The antigen is undetermined.

Germline assignment: CDR1 MNHEY and CDR2 SMNVEV (reference sequence). V lost 4 bases, J lost 2 bases, and 16 bases lay in between. The CDR3 length is 16 residues. This sequence joins TRBV27 and TRBJ2-3, with a weak D call TRBD2 (6 bases). The sequencing input was PBMCs. The origin of this receptor is a man aged 55 to 69 in good health and CMV-seropositive. The CDR3 reads CASSYTGTSYTDTQYF. CDR3 sequence (DNA): TGTGCCAGCAGTTACACGGGCACTAGCTACACAGATACGCAGTATTTT.